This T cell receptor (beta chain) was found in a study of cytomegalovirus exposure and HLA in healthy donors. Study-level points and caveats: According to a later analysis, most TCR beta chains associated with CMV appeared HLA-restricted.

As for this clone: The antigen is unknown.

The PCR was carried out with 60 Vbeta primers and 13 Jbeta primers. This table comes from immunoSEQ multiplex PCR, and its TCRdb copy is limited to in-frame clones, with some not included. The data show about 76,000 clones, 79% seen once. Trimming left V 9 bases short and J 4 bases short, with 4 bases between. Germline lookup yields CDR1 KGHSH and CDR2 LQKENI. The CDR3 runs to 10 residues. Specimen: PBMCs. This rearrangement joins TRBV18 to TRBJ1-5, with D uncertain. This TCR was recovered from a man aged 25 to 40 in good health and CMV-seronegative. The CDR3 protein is CARTNQPQHF. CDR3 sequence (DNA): TGTGCCAGAACAAATCAGCCCCAGCATTTT.